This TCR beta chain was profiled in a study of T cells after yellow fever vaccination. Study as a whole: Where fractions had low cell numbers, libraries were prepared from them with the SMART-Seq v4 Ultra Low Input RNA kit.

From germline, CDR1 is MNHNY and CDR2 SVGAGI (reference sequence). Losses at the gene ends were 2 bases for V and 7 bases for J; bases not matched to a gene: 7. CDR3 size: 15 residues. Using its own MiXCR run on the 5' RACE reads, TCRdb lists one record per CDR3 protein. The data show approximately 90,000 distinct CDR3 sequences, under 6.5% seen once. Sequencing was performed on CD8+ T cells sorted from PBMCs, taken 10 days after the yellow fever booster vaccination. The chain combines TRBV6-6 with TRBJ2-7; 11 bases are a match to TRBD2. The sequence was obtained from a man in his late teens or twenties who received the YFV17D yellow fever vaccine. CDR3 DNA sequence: TGTGCCAGCAGTTACCTAGCGGGGGGAGGAGGAGAGCAGTACTTC. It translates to CASSYLAGGGGEQYF.